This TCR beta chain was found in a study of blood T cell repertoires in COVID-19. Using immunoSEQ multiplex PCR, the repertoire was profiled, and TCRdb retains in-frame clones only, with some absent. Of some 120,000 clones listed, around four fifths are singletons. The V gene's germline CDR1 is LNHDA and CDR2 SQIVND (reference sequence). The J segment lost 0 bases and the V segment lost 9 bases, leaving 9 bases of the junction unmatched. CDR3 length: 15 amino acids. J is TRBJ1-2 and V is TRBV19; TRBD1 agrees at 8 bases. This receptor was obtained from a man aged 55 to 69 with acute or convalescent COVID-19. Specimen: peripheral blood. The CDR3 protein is CASRQGKFSNYGYTF. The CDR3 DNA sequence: TGTGCCAGCAGACAGGGGAAGTTTTCTAACTATGGCTACACCTTC.